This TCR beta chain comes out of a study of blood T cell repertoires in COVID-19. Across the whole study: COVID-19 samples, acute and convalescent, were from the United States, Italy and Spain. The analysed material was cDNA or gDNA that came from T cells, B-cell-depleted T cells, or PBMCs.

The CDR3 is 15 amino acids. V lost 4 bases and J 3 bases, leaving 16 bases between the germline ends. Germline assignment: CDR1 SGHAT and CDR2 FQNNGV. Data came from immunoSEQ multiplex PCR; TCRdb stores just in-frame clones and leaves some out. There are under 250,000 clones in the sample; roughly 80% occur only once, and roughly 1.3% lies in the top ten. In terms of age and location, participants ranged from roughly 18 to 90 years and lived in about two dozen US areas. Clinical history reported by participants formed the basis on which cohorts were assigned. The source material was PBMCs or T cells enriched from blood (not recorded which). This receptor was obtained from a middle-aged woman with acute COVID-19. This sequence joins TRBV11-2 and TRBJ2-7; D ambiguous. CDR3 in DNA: TGTGCCAGCAGCTCCCTTCTACGTTTCAACTACGAGCAGTACTTC. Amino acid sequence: CASSSLLRFNYEQYF.